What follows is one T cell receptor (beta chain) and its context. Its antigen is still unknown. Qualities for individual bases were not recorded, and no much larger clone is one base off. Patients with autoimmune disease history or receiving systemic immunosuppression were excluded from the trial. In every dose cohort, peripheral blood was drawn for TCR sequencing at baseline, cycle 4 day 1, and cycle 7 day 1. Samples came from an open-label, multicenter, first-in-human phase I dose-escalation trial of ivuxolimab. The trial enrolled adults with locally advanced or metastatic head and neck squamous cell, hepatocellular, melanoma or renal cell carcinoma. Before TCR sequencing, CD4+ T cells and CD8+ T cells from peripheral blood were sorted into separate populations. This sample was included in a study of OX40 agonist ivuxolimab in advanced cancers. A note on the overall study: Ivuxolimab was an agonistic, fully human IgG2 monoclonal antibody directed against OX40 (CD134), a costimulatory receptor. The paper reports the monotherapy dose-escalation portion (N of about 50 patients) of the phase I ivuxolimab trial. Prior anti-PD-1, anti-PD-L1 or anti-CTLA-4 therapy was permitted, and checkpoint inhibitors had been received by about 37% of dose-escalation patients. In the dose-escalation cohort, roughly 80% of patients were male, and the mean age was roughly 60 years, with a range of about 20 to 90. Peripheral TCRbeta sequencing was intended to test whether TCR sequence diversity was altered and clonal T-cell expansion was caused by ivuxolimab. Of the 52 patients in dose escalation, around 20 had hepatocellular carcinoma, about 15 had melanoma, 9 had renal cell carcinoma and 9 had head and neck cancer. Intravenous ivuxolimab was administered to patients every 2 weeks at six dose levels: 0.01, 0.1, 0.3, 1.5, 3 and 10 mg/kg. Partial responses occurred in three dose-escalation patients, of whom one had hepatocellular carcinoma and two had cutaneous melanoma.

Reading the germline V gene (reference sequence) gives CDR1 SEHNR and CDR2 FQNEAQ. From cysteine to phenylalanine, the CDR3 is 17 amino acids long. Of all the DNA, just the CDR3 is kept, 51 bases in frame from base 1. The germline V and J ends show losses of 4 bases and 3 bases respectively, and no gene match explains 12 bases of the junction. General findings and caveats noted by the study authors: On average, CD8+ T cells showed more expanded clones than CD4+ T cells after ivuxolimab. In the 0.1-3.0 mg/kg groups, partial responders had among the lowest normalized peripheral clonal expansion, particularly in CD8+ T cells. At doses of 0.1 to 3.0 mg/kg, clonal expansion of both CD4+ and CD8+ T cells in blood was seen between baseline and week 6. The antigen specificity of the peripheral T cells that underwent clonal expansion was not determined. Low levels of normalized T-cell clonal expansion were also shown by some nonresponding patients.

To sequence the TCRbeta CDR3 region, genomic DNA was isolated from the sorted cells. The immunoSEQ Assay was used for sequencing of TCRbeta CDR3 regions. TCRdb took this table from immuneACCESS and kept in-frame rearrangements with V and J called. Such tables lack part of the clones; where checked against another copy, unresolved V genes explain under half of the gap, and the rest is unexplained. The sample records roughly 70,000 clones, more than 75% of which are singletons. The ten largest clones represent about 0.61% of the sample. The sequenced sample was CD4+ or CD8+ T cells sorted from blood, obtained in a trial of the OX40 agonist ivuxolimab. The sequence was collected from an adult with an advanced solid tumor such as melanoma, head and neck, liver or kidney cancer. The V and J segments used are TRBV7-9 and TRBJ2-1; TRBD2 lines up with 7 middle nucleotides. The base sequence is TGTGCCAGCAGCTCAAAGGCGGGGGTCGCGCGCTACAATGAGCAGTTCTTC. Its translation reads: CASSSKAGVARYNEQFF.